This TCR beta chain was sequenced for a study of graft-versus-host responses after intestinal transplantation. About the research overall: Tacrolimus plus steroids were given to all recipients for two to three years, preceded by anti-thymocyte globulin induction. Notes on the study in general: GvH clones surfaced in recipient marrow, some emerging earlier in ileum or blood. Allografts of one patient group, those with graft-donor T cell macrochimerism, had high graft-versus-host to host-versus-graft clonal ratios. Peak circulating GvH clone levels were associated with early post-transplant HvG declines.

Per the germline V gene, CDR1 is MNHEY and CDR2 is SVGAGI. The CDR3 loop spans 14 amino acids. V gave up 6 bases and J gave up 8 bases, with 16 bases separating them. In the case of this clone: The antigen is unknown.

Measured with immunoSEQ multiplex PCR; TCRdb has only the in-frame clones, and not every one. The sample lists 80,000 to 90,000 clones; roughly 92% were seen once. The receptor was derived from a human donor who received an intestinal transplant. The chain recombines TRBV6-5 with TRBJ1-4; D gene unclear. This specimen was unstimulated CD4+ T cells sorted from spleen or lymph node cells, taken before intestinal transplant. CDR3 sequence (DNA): TGTGCCAGCAGAGTAGGGCTAAACGGGGAAAAACTGTTTTTT. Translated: CASRVGLNGEKLFF.